The present T cell receptor (beta chain) was sequenced within a study of neoadjuvant anti-PD-1 for oral cavity cancer (dated by TCRdb to the early 2020s). Regarding the research as a whole: Three to four biweekly doses of nivolumab at 3 mg/kg were mostly administered to patients before curative-intent surgical resection. Patients without progression received a fourth nivolumab dose around day 43 and underwent definitive surgical resection on days 50-56. Responders were defined as patients with complete response, partial response or stable disease by RECIST 1.1; non-responders were defined as patients with progression. The parent correlative cohort had roughly 12 patients and a response rate of 33%.

This clone showed up just once. Its antigen specificity is not known. No clone much larger than this one lies a single base away; base qualities are absent. CDR1 and CDR2 are drawn from the germline V gene (reference sequence): SGHNT, YYREEE. Reading from cysteine to phenylalanine, the CDR3 counts 16 amino acids. Of all the DNA, just the CDR3 is kept, 48 bases in frame from base 1. Ends trimmed: V by 1 base, J by 5 bases; bases unmatched to a gene: 6. This sample's time point label indicates: before neoadjuvant nivolumab. Patients were newly diagnosed with stage II-IVA oral cavity squamous cell carcinoma and had received no prior systemic or radiation treatment. Everyone in the cohort had locally advanced, HPV-negative oral cavity squamous cell carcinoma. Peripheral blood mononuclear cells were analyzed directly and were not maintained or expanded in culture. The samples were obtained from a longitudinal correlative study of a single-arm phase II trial testing neoadjuvant nivolumab in oral cavity squamous cell carcinoma. Genomic DNA-based TCRbeta sequencing was performed on subject-matched pre- and post-treatment PBMCs and tumors from three responders and three non-responders. Peripheral blood mononuclear cells were drawn once before nivolumab treatment and a second time after treatment, when surgery took place. The Maxwell RSC DNA from Cells kit was used to isolate genomic DNA from PBMCs.

The study at large found these results: Higher pretreatment blood TCRbeta clonality and lower post-treatment tumor TCRbeta clonality were correlated with higher pretreatment blood Treg/Th17 ratios. Only three patients per response group were included in the TCR analyses, and the authors called for validation in larger cohorts. After neoadjuvant nivolumab, non-responders showed significantly higher T cell clonality (Gini index) in PBMCs than responders did.

For deep sequencing, PBMC libraries mostly used roughly 470 ng of input genomic DNA, with six replicates for each sample. TCRbeta libraries were prepared with the immunoSEQ hsTCRbeta kit according to the manufacturer's instructions. An Illumina NovaSeq 6000 S4 flow cell was used to sequence the final libraries, which had first been combined to 3 nM. As for the original processing: The immunoSEQ Analyzer was used for raw data preprocessing and quality control. The analysis was limited to productive rearrangements, and each clonotype was defined by a unique CDR3 amino acid sequence. Using the R package tcR, the researchers computed the Gini-Simpson index as their estimate of repertoire clonality. Student's t test was used to compare Gini indices, and Pearson correlation was used to assess associations with tumor size change. TCRdb took this table from immuneACCESS and kept in-frame rearrangements with V and J called. Such tables lack part of the clones; where checked against another copy, unresolved V genes explain under half of the gap, and the rest is unexplained. The V and J calls and clone size were taken over from that table, and D and trimming were inferred from the DNA. The table for this sample lists around 15,000 clones; less than 75% of them were counted only once. The ten most abundant clones make up just over 2.5% of the sample.

The sequence links TRBV5-4 to TRBJ2-2, with 9 middle bases fitting TRBD2. Material: PBMCs, obtained before nivolumab (anti-PD-1) treatment. The origin of this receptor is a person aged 35-80 years with oral cavity squamous cell carcinoma. The CDR3 corresponds to CASSLSGTSSTGELFF. The DNA is TGTGCCAGCAGCTTGTCTGGGACTAGCAGTACCGGGGAGCTGTTTTTT. Reference TRBV5-4 and TRBJ2-2 genes cover what lies past the CDR3, so the full variable domain is ETGVTQSPTHLIKTRGQQVTLRCSSQSGHNTVSWYQQALGQGPQFIFQYYREEENGRGNFPPRFSGLQFPNYSSELNVNALELDDSALYLCASSLSGTSSTGELFFGEGSRLTVL.